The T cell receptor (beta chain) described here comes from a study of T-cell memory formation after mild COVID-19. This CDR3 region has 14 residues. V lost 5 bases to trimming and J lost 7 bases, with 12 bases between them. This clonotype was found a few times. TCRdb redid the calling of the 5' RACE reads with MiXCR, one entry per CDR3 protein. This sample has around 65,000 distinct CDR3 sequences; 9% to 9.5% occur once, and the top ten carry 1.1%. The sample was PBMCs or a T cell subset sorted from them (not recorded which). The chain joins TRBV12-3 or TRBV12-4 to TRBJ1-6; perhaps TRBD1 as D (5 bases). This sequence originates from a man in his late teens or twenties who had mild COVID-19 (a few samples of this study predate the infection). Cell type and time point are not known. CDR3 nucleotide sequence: TGTGCCAGCAGTCAAAATAACAGGAATTCACCCCTCCACTTT. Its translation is CASSQNNRNSPLHF.